This entry is about one T cell receptor (beta chain). This receptor's antigen is unknown. Base qualities are missing; no much larger clone stands one base away. The data are from a study of T cell repertoires in ileal Crohn's disease (dated by TCRdb to between 2019 and 2020). With regard to the full study: The median duration of disease was 7.9 years, and at the time of surgery less than 40% of patients were active smokers. Every patient underwent surgery because of a complication, which was stricturing disease in approximately 61% of cases and penetrating disease in approximately 40%. Roughly half of the patients were given postoperative therapy, with some 17 on anti-TNF agents and about a dozen on thiopurines. Neoterminal ileum biopsies obtained at postoperative colonoscopy were designated as M6 samples. A prospective multicentre cohort supplied the roughly 57 Crohn's disease patients whose TCR repertoires were analysed. The study was conducted in parallel with a multicentre cohort that was designed to identify predictors of early endoscopic recurrence following ileocolonic resection. Endoscopic postoperative recurrence was defined by a Rutgeerts score above i0. A total of roughly 170 mucosal samples from about 50 patients were sequenced, with samples obtained at several locations on the surgical specimen and at postoperative endoscopy.

The study at large found these results: The timing of postoperative endoscopy varied within the first year after surgery, and the median delay was 6.9 months. Mucosal CD4 and CD8 T cells were sorted and sequenced only in a subgroup of patients, the size of which was not stated. Compared with non-smokers, patients who were active smokers at surgery showed a significantly higher proportion of clonal expansions (roughly 26% vs 20%, p=0.02). Sorted CD8 T cells carried more high-frequency clones than CD4 T cells, suggesting mucosal expansions were mainly CD8. Endoscopic recurrence was found to be associated with higher high-frequency clone percentages at surgery, and recurrence was observed in all patients with clonality above 26.8% (18/57).

From its cysteine to its phenylalanine, the CDR3 spans 18 amino acids. Only the CDR3 DNA is retained, 54 bases long and in frame from the first base. The germline V gene specifies MGHDK as CDR1 and SYGVNS as CDR2. V trim: 4 bases; J trim: 8 bases; unmatched bases: 20. About 500 nanograms of biopsy DNA per sample were submitted for commercial TCRB immunosequencing. A two-step, amplification bias-controlled multiplex PCR was used by Adaptive Biotechnology to amplify CDR3 regions from genomic DNA. The first PCR used primers for every V and J gene segment; the second PCR added barcodes and Illumina adapters. An Illumina instrument was used to sequence the CDR3 libraries. Processing in the source paper ran as follows. The analysis used both the pipelines supplied by the vendor and custom analysis of the raw data in R/Bioconductor with R version 3.3.0. Clonality, which ranges from 0 to 1, was calculated as the inverse of the normalised Shannon entropy across all productive clones. High-frequency clones were defined as the share of the repertoire occupied by the top 100 clones, with only clones passing a 95% confidence test being retained. The Simpson index measured repertoire diversity, and the Morisita-Horn index measured overlap between samples. In its TCRdb copy, this immuneACCESS table keeps in-frame sequences only and misses some clones. Where compared with another copy, unresolved V genes explain less than half of these, and the others have no known cause. That table is the source of V, J and clone size, and D and trimming were worked out from the DNA. The sample table records some 16,000 clones; 55% to 85% of these occur just once. The ten top clones hold 4% to 4.5% of the sample.

The time point label here, explained by the study, means: neoterminal ileum biopsy at postoperative endoscopy, about 6 months after surgery. Adults with ileal or ileocolonic Crohn's disease and an indication for ileocolonic resection were eligible for inclusion. Whole ileal mucosal biopsies were kept frozen at -80 degrees C prior to DNA extraction. Genomic DNA was extracted from frozen whole biopsies using a TRizol-based method and was quantified with a NanoDrop 2000 spectrophotometer. Input material: ileal tissue. This sequence originates from an adult with Crohn's disease. The sequence links TRBV25-1 to TRBJ2-1; TRBD1 agrees with 7 junctional bases. This receptor carries the CDR3 CASSGTLRGTVYSDEQFF. The bases read TGTGCCAGCAGTGGCACCCTGAGGGGGACAGTTTATTCGGATGAGCAGTTCTTC.